Listed here is a single TCR beta chain. The data originate from a study of blood T cell repertoires in COVID-19. In the study overall: Acute-phase and convalescent COVID-19 samples originated in the United States, Italy and Spain.

Germline-derived CDR1 and CDR2 are MDHEN and SYDVKM. Trimming cost V 6 bases and J 1 base; bases outside gene matches: 8. The CDR3 is made up of 15 amino acids. Methods used by the authors: Estimation of nucleated cell counts was performed using reference gene primer amplification. The data were produced by immunoSEQ multiplex PCR, yet TCRdb's version contains in-frame clones alone and is incomplete. D and trimming come from the DNA, and the V and J calls and clone size come from that table. The table includes 130,000 or so clones, roughly 84% detected once. This sequence joins TRBV28 and TRBJ1-2; TRBD1 agrees at 7 bases. The receptor's source is a woman aged 25 to 39 who had recovered from COVID-19. The specimen sequenced was PBMCs or T cells enriched from blood (not recorded which). CDR3 residues: CASSAGTASNYGYTF. In DNA form, the CDR3 reads TGTGCCAGCAGCGCCGGGACAGCCAGTAACTATGGCTACACCTTC.